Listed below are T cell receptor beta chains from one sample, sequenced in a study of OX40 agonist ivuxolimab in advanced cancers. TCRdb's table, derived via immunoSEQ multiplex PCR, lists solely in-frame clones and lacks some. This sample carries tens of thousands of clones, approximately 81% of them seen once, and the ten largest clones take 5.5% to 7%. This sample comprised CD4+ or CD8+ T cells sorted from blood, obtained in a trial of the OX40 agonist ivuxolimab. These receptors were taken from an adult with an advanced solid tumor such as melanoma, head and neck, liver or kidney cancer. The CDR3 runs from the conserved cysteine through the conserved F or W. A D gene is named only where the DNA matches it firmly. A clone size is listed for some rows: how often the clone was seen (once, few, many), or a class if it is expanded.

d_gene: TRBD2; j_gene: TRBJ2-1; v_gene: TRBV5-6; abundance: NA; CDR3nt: TGTGCCAGCAGCTCCGGACTAGCGGGAGTGAATGAGCAGTTCTTC; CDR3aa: CASSSGLAGVNEQFF
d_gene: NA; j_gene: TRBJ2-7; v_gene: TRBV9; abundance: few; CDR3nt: TGTGCCAGCAGCGTAGGACTAGTTGGCGAGCAGTACTTC; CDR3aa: CASSVGLVGEQYF
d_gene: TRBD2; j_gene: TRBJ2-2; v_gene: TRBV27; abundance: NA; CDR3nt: TGTGCCAGCAGTTTAGGGACTAGCGGTACCGGGGAGCTGTTTTTT; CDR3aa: CASSLGTSGTGELFF
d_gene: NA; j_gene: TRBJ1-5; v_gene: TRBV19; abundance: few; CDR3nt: TGTGCCAGTAGTATATTAGACAGGTCTGAGCCCCAGCATTTT; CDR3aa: CASSILDRSEPQHF
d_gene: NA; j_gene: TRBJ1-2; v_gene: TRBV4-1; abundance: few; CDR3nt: TGCGCCAGCAGCGTAATAGGGGTGACCTATGGCTACACCTTC; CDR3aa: CASSVIGVTYGYTF
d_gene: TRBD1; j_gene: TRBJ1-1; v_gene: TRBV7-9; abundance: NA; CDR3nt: TGTGCCAGCAGCTCCCTCCGACAGGGGCTCACTGAAGCTTTCTTT; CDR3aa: CASSSLRQGLTEAFF
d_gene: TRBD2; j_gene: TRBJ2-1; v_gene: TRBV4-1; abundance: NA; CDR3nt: TGCGCCAGCAGCTTTCTAGCGGGAGAGTTTTCGGAATACAATGAGCAGTTCTTC; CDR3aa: CASSFLAGEFSEYNEQFF
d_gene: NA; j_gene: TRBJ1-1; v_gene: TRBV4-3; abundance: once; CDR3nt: TGCGCCAGCAGCCAAGTCTTCGGCACTGAAGCTTTCTTT; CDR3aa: CASSQVFGTEAFF
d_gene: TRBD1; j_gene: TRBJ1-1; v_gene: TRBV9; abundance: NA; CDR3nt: TGTGCCAGCAGCGTGACAGGGGCTTCGAACACTGAAGCTTTCTTT; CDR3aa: CASSVTGASNTEAFF
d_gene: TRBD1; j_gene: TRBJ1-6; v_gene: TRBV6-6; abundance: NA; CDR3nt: TGTGCCAGCAGTCTCGGGACAGGTGGACAGCCCCTCCACTTT; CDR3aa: CASSLGTGGQPLHF
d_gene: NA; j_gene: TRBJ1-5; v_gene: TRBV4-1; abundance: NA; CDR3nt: TGCGCCAGCAGCCAAGACAGACTTGGAGGTCAGCCCCAGCATTTT; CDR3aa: CASSQDRLGGQPQHF
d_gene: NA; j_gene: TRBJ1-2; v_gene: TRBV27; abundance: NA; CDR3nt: TGTGCCAGCAGCCTCGGGGGGGGACCGATCTATGGCTACACCTTC; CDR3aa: CASSLGGGPIYGYTF
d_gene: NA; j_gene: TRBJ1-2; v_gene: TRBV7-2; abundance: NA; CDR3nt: TGTGCCAGCACCAACGGGGCTTTCCCTAACTATGGCTACACCTTC; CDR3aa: CASTNGAFPNYGYTF
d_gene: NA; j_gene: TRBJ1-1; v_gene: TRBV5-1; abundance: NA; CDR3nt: TGCGCCAGCAGCTTGTCCCTGAACACTGAAGCTTTCTTT; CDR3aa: CASSLSLNTEAFF
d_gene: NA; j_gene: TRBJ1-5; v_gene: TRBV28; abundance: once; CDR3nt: TGTGCCAGCAGTTTAAGGGTTGGGGGTCTAGGCAATCAGCCCCAGCATTTT; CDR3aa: CASSLRVGGLGNQPQHF
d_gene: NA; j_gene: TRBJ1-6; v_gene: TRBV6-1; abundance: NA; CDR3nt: TGTGCCAGCAGTGGTACAGGGTCCGGGTCACCCCTCCACTTT; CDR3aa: CASSGTGSGSPLHF
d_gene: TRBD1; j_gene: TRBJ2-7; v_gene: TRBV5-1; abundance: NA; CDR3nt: TGTGCCAGCAGCACGACAGGGCTCCCTTACGAGCAGTACTTC; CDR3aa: CASSTTGLPYEQYF
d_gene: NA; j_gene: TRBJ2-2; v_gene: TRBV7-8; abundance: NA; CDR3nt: TGTGCCAGCAGCTCCGCAGCGAACACCGGGGAGCTGTTTTTT; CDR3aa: CASSSAANTGELFF
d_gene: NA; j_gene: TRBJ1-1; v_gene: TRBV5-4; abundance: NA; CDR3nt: TGTGCCAGCAGCTTATCAGATTTGAACACTGAAGCTTTCTTT; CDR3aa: CASSLSDLNTEAFF
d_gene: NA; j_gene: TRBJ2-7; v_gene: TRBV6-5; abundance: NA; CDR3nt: TGTGCCAGCAGTCTCGACAGTCCGAAGCAGTACTTC; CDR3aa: CASSLDSPKQYF
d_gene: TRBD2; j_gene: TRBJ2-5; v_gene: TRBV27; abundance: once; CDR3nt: TGTGCCAGCAGTTTAAGTAGCGGGAGAGAGACCCAGTACTTC; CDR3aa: CASSLSSGRETQYF
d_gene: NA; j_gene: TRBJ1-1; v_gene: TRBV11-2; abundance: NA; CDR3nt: TGTGCCAGCAGCCCCGGAGTGCCCGTCACTGAAGCTTTCTTT; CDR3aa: CASSPGVPVTEAFF
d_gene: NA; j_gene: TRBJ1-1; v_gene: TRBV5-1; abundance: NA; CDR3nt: TGCGCCAGCAGCCTAAGTATCGTGGGGAACACTGAAGCTTTCTTT; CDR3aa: CASSLSIVGNTEAFF
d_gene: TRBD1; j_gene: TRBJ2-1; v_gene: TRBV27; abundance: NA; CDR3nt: TGTGCCAGCAGTTCATGGACAGGGGCGAGGGATGAGCAGTTCTTC; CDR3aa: CASSSWTGARDEQFF
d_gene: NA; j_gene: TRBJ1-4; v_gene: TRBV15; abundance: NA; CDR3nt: TGTGCCACCAGCCCGGGACGGTTTAATGAAAAACTGTTTTTT; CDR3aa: CATSPGRFNEKLFF
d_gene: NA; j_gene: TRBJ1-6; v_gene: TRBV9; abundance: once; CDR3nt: TGTGCCAGCAGTCCTTCCACCGCGGGTAATTCACCCCTCCACTTT; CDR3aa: CASSPSTAGNSPLHF
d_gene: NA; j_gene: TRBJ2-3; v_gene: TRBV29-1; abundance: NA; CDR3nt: TGCAGCGTTGTTTTGTGGGAGATCCGAGGGCGCACAGATACGCAGTATTTT; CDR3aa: CSVVLWEIRGRTDTQYF
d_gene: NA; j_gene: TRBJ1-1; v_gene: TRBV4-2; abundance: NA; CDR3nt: TGTGCCAGCAGCCAAGAAGGGGGGAGCACTGAAGCTTTCTTT; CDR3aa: CASSQEGGSTEAFF
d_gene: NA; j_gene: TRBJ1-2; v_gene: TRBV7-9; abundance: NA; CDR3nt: TGTGCCAGCAGATCCCAAGGGGACTACACCTTC; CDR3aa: CASRSQGDYTF
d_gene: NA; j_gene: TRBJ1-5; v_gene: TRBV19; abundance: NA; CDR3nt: TGTGCCAGTAGTACCTACAATCAGCCCCAGCATTTT; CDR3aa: CASSTYNQPQHF
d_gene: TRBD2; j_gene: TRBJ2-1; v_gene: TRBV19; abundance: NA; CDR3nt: TGTGCCAGTAGGGCGGGAGGCCCATACAATGAGCAGTTCTTC; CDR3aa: CASRAGGPYNEQFF
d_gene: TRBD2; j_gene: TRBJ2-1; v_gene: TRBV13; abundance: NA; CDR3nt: TGTGCCAGCAGCCCCCGACTAGCGGGATTTCCCTACAATGAGCAGTTCTTC; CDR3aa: CASSPRLAGFPYNEQFF
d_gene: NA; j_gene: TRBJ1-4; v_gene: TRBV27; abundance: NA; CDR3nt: TGTGCCAGCAGTTTATACCCCCCAAGGGGGACTAATGAAAAACTGTTTTTT; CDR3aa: CASSLYPPRGTNEKLFF